The 25 T cell receptor beta chains given below trace back to one sample, sequenced in a study of shared clonotypes between healthy human individuals. Assay used: immunoSEQ multiplex PCR; TCRdb lists only in-frame clones, some missing. The table includes some 2,000,000 clones, approximately 94% detected once. The specimen was naive CD4+ T cells sorted from blood. As for subset: CD45RA+ positively selected. These TCRs come from a man aged 18-30 years in good health.

The V call is TRBV4-3, the J call TRBJ2-7, with D perhaps matching TRBD1 or TRBD2 (6 bases each). The germline V gene encodes CDR1 LGHNA and CDR2 YSLEER. This CDR3 is 15 amino acids long. Between the trimmed V and J ends, which lost 0 bases and 3 bases, there was a span of 12 bases. CDR3 DNA sequence: TGCGCCAGCAGCCAAGATAGTGGGGGGCTCTACGAGCAGTACTTC. This codes for CASSQDSGGLYEQYF.

The chain has TRBV5-1 and TRBJ2-7; no firm D call. This CDR3 comprises 14 residues. V was shortened by 0 bases and J by 6 bases, with 13 bases between the two germline ends. Germline CDR1 is SGHRS and CDR2 is YFSETQ. In DNA, the CDR3 is TGCGCCAGCAGCTTGGCGACACACGGCTCCGAGCAGTACTTC. It codes for CASSLATHGSEQYF.

V and J are TRBV6-1 and TRBJ2-5; 11 bases align to TRBD1. The CDR3 totals 20 residues. CDR1 MNHNS and CDR2 SASEGT come from the germline V gene. Trimming cost V 1 base and J 5 bases; bases outside gene matches: 18. CDR3 nucleotide sequence: TGTGCCAGCAGTGAAGAGGTCATTACCGGGACAGGGGGAATAAGGGAGACCCAGTACTTC. Residues: CASSEEVITGTGGIRETQYF.

This sequence joins TRBV6-1 and TRBJ2-2; D may be TRBD1 (5 bases). Germline CDR1 reads MNHNS; CDR2 reads SASEGT. The germline V and J ends were trimmed by 7 bases and 3 bases, with 9 bases remaining between them. There are 13 residues in the CDR3. The CDR3 loop reads CASKPGHTGELFF. The CDR3 nucleotides read TGTGCCAGCAAACCAGGGCACACCGGGGAGCTGTTTTTT.

The J gene is TRBJ2-2, the V gene TRBV28; the match to TRBD1 covers 10 bases. Trimming cost V 2 bases and J 5 bases; bases outside gene matches: 2. The V gene's germline CDR1 is MDHEN and CDR2 SYDVKM. This CDR3 is built from 15 residues. CDR3 sequence: CASSLDRGRTGELFF. The CDR3 DNA follows: TGTGCCAGCAGTTTAGACAGGGGGCGAACCGGGGAGCTGTTTTTT.

The chain uses TRBV13 and TRBJ2-5; 10 nucleotides match TRBD2. The CDR3 totals 16 residues. Looked up from germline, CDR1 is PRHDT and CDR2 is FYEKMQ (reference sequence). The trim removed 3 bases at V and 0 bases at J, leaving 4 bases unmatched. The CDR3 DNA reads as TGTGCCAGCAGCTTTCGACTAGCGGGTTACCAAGAGACCCAGTACTTC. Its translation is CASSFRLAGYQETQYF.

This sequence joins TRBV7-2 and TRBJ2-3; D gene unclear. There are 15 residues in the CDR3. Trimming cost V 4 bases and J 4 bases, with 15 bases left between them. Germline V CDR1 and CDR2: SGHTA, FQGNSA. Here the CDR3 reads CASSSPRTYADTQYF. CDR3 nucleotides: TGTGCCAGCAGCTCCCCTAGAACGTATGCAGATACGCAGTATTTT.

The chain recombines TRBV11-2 with TRBJ2-3; 10 bases map to TRBD2. Losses at the gene ends were 5 bases for V and 1 base for J; bases not matched to a gene: 9. The germline V gene encodes CDR1 SGHAT and CDR2 FQNNGV. The CDR3 is 17 residues long. CDR3 loop: CASSDRITSGGTDTQYF. CDR3 DNA: TGTGCCAGCAGCGACCGAATCACTAGCGGGGGCACAGATACGCAGTATTTT.

Details on this clone: Within the sample, other DNA sequences also encode this same CDR3. This chain links TRBV10-2 with TRBJ2-3, with D unresolved. Germline V gene data show CDR1 as WSHSY and CDR2 as SAAADI. The CDR3 consists of 14 residues. Trimming removed 3 bases at V and 0 bases at J, with 7 bases between. CDR3 amino acids: CASSEGGSTDTQYF. The CDR3 DNA reads TGCGCCAGCAGTGAAGGCGGAAGCACAGATACGCAGTATTTT.

The CDR3, as DNA: TGTGCCAGCAGTGAAAGGGGGACAGGGAACAATTCACCCCTCCACTTT. It codes for CASSERGTGNNSPLHF. V usage is TRBV6-1 and J usage is TRBJ1-6; 9 positions agree with TRBD1. CDR1 MNHNS and CDR2 SASEGT come from the germline V gene. The CDR3 length is 16 residues. The J segment lost 7 bases and the V segment lost 2 bases, leaving 6 bases of the junction unmatched.

The chain is built from TRBV7-9 and TRBJ2-1, with TRBD1 matching over 11 bases. This CDR3 contains 15 residues. V lost 7 bases to trimming and J lost 6 bases; unmatched junction nucleotides: 8. CDR1 is SEHNR and CDR2 is FQNEAQ in the germline V gene (reference sequence). The DNA of the CDR3 is TGTGCCAGCACCCTCGCCGGGACAGGGGGCAATGAGCAGTTCTTC. Translating it yields CASTLAGTGGNEQFF.

This chain links TRBV5-4 with TRBJ2-3; 11 nucleotides line up with TRBD2. The V gene's germline CDR1 is SGHNT and CDR2 YYREEE (reference sequence). The CDR3 loop spans 15 amino acids. The ends lost 4 bases at V and 3 bases at J; junction bases unmatched: 4. CDR3 sequence reads: CASSLSGGVTDTQYF. CDR3 DNA sequence: TGTGCCAGCAGCCTTAGCGGGGGGGTAACAGATACGCAGTATTTT. The variable domain in full, completed from reference TRBV5-4 and TRBJ2-3, reads ETGVTQSPTHLIKTRGQQVTLRCSSQSGHNTVSWYQQALGQGPQFIFQYYREEENGRGNFPPRFSGLQFPNYSSELNVNALELDDSALYLCASSLSGGVTDTQYFGPGTRLTVL.

V is TRBV7-8 and J is TRBJ1-4, with D maybe TRBD1 (5 bases). There are 13 residues in the CDR3. Looked up from germline, CDR1 is SGHVS and CDR2 is FQNEAQ. V was shortened by 8 bases and J by 7 bases, with 14 bases between the two germline ends. The CDR3 sequence: CASGAGLSEKLFF. CDR3 in DNA: TGTGCCAGCGGAGCAGGGTTAAGTGAAAAACTGTTTTTT.

V is TRBV5-1 and J is TRBJ2-1; TRBD1 might be the D (6 bases). Germline assignment: CDR1 SGHRS and CDR2 YFSETQ. The CDR3 is 17 residues long. Trimming took 0 bases from V and 0 from J, leaving 13 bases between them. CDR3 amino acids: CASSLAKGVSSYNEQFF. The CDR3 region has the DNA TGCGCCAGCAGCTTGGCCAAGGGGGTTAGCTCCTACAATGAGCAGTTCTTC.

The chain carries TRBV6-1 and TRBJ2-7; D uncertain. This CDR3 contains 15 residues. The V and J ends lost 1 base and 4 bases respectively, with 14 bases between them. Germline V CDR1 and CDR2: MNHNS, SASEGT. In nucleotides, the CDR3 is TGTGCCAGCAGTGAAGGTCCCATACTGGTATACGAGCAGTACTTC. This codes for CASSEGPILVYEQYF.

The gene calls are TRBV12-2 and TRBJ2-7; the table names TRBD2, a call not compared with the DNA. TRBV12-2 is listed as a pseudogene. CDR3 length: 15 residues. Here the CDR3 DNA reads TGTGCAAGTCGCCCACGCTTCGGGACTCACTACGAGCAGTACTTC. This encodes CASRPRFGTHYEQYF.

The V gene is TRBV5-4, the J gene TRBJ1-4; D call uncertain. Germline V gene sequence: CDR1 SGHNT, CDR2 YYREEE (reference sequence). V was clipped by 6 bases and J by 3 bases, with 9 bases between them. The CDR3 runs 13 residues. CDR3 amino acids: CASTIRPNEKLFF. The CDR3 nucleotides are TGTGCCAGCACCATTCGGCCTAATGAAAAACTGTTTTTT.

The chain uses TRBV28 and TRBJ1-6; D gene uncertain. This CDR3 has 13 amino acids. The V end lost 4 bases, the J end lost 8 bases, and 9 bases lay between the germline ends. In germline, CDR1 is MDHEN, CDR2 SYDVKM. The CDR3 spells CASSWDLDSPLHF. The DNA of the CDR3 is TGTGCCAGCAGTTGGGATCTGGATTCACCCCTCCACTTT.

The CDR3 DNA reads as TGTGCCAGCAGAGGACGGAGCACAGATACGCAGTATTTT. Residues: CASRGRSTDTQYF. The genes are TRBV25-1 and TRBJ2-3; D ambiguous. V was trimmed by 6 bases and J by 0 bases, leaving 7 bases between them. CDR3 length: 13 amino acids. CDR1 MGHDK and CDR2 SYGVNS come from the germline V gene.

Regarding this clone: This sample includes further DNA sequences coding for the same CDR3. The rearrangement links TRBV7-2 to TRBJ1-5, with TRBD1 as a possible D gene (5 bases). CDR3 length equals 13 residues. Germline V gene data show CDR1 as SGHTA and CDR2 as FQGNSA. V was shortened by 3 bases and J by 3 bases, with 6 bases between the two germline ends. The CDR3 loop reads CASSFRVNQPQHF. CDR3 DNA sequence: TGTGCCAGCAGCTTCAGGGTCAATCAGCCCCAGCATTTT.

The chain combines TRBV5-1 with TRBJ2-5; 8 bases agree with TRBD2. The CDR3 consists of 16 residues. Germline CDR1 SGHRS, CDR2 YFSETQ. Trimming at V came to 3 bases and at J to 5 bases, leaving 12 bases not matched to a gene. The CDR3 region is CASSSTGKAGVETQYF. The CDR3 DNA follows: TGCGCCAGCAGCTCGACGGGGAAAGCGGGAGTTGAGACCCAGTACTTC.

DNA of the CDR3: TGCGCCAGCAGCCTCAGGCCCCCTTTGGGAGAGGTCACCGGGGAGCTGTTTTTT. Protein sequence: CASSLRPPLGEVTGELFF. The chain is built from TRBV5-1 and TRBJ2-2, with a tentative D call TRBD2 (5 bases). V was shortened by 4 bases and J by 4 bases, with 23 bases between the two germline ends. This CDR3 comprises 18 residues. Looked up from germline, CDR1 is SGHRS and CDR2 is YFSETQ.

CDR3 sequence (DNA): TGTGCCAGCAGTTCCCCCCGACAGCCTACAACTAATGAAAAACTGTTTTTT. Amino acids: CASSSPRQPTTNEKLFF. This rearrangement joins TRBV28 to TRBJ1-4; possibly TRBD1 for D (5 bases). CDR3 length equals 17 residues. Between the trimmed V and J ends, which lost 4 bases and 0 bases, there was a span of 15 bases. CDR1 and CDR2 from the germline V gene are MDHEN and SYDVKM.

V usage is TRBV11-2 and J usage is TRBJ2-2; 7 nucleotides agree with TRBD2. CDR1 and CDR2 from the germline V gene are SGHAT and FQNNGV. The CDR3 loop spans 16 amino acids. J lost 2 bases, V lost 5 bases, and 8 bases had no gene match. CDR3 in amino acids: CASSPLGGSNTGELFF. In DNA form, the CDR3 reads TGTGCCAGCAGCCCCCTTGGCGGGAGCAACACCGGGGAGCTGTTTTTT.

V is TRBV19 and J is TRBJ1-6; D is unclear. This CDR3 is 15 amino acids long. The germline V gene has CDR1 LNHDA and CDR2 SQIVND (reference sequence). The V gene lost 10 bases and the J gene lost 7 bases, with 20 bases spanning the gap. The CDR3: CATNIGGIGNSPLHF. In DNA form, the CDR3 reads TGTGCCACCAATATAGGCGGAATTGGGAATTCACCCCTCCACTTT.